One sample yielded the 10 T cell receptor beta chains listed below, sequenced in a study of blood T cell repertoires in COVID-19. The method was immunoSEQ multiplex PCR; TCRdb's version includes in-frame clones alone and lacks a portion of them. This sample has 450,000 or so clones, with 90% found just once. Sequenced sample: PBMCs or T cells enriched from blood (not recorded which). The source of these receptors is a man aged 18 to 35 who had recovered from COVID-19.

The chain links TRBV10-3 to TRBJ1-4, with 11 nucleotides matching TRBD1. The germline CDR1 and CDR2 sequences are ENHRY and SYGVKD. Trimming at V came to 2 bases and at J to 6 bases, leaving 2 bases not matched to a gene. CDR3 length: 15 amino acids. The CDR3 here is CAISEGTGGDEKLFF. The CDR3 nucleotides are TGTGCCATCAGTGAGGGGACAGGGGGGGATGAAAAACTGTTTTTT.

The V call is TRBV11-2, the J call TRBJ2-4, with 7 bases that match TRBD2. V lost 6 bases and J lost 0; bases outside the gene matches: 11. Germline V lookup: CDR1 SGHAT, CDR2 FQNNGV. CDR3 length equals 17 residues. CDR3 sequence (DNA): TGTGCCAGCAGACGGCCGGGAGGCGAACGAGCCAAAAACATTCAGTACTTC. This translates into CASRRPGGERAKNIQYF.

The genes are TRBV16 and TRBJ1-4, with D unclear. In germline, CDR1 is KGHSY, CDR2 FQNENV. With 4 bases removed from V and 0 bases from J, the gap between germline ends came to 6 bases. This CDR3 is built from 14 residues. The DNA for the CDR3 is TGTGCCAGCAGCCTCGTTGCAACTAATGAAAAACTGTTTTTT. Protein sequence: CASSLVATNEKLFF.

The chain couples TRBV6-5 to TRBJ1-2; weak D call: TRBD1 (5 bases). Per germline, CDR1 MNHEY and CDR2 SVGAGI. The CDR3 totals 14 residues. The V gene lost 6 bases and the J gene lost 6 bases, with 17 bases spanning the gap. For the CDR3, the DNA is TGTGCCAGCAGAATGCGGGACGGGGCCCATGGCTACACCTTC. It translates to CASRMRDGAHGYTF.

This chain uses TRBV3-1 (or the pseudogene TRBV3-2) with TRBJ2-2, with unresolved D. CDR1 and CDR2 from the germline V gene are LGHDT and YNNKEL (reference sequence). The CDR3 totals 14 residues. Trimming shortened V by 0 bases and J by 0 bases, and 2 bases separated the two germline ends. This CDR3 reads CASSQDSNTGELFF. CDR3 nucleotides: TGTGCCAGCAGCCAAGACTCGAACACCGGGGAGCTGTTTTTT.

This clone has only a few counts. This chain uses TRBV21-1 with TRBJ2-6; TRBD1 was called by the table and not checked on the DNA. TRBV21-1 is classified as a pseudogene. This CDR3 has 15 amino acids. CDR3 sequence (DNA): TGTGCCAGCAGCAAGGATGACAGGGCTACCAACGTCCTGACTTTC. This translates into CASSKDDRATNVLTF.

This rearrangement joins TRBV9 to TRBJ1-2; D call uncertain. With 3 bases removed from V and 4 bases from J, the gap between germline ends came to 16 bases. The V gene's germline CDR1 is SGDLS and CDR2 YYNGEE. This CDR3 spans 15 amino acids. CDR3 in DNA: TGTGCCAGCAGCGCCCAAAGGTTGGGAGGCTATGGCTACACCTTC. As protein: CASSAQRLGGYGYTF.

The CDR3 region is CASTPVGTTSSGNTIYF. Here the CDR3 DNA reads TGTGCCAGTACCCCCGTTGGTACAACAAGCTCTGGAAACACCATATATTTT. The chain uses TRBV19 and TRBJ1-3; D remains unclear. The V end lost 7 bases, the J end lost 0 bases, and 19 bases lay between the germline ends. Germline loops: CDR1 LNHDA, CDR2 SQIVND (reference sequence). The CDR3 covers 17 residues.

The chain is built from TRBV18 and TRBJ1-3; TRBD1 matches at 11 bases. V lost 4 bases to trimming and J lost 4 bases; unmatched junction nucleotides: 3. Germline CDR1 is KGHSH and CDR2 is LQKENI. The CDR3 has 15 amino acids. CDR3 region: CASSLGTGGGNTIYF. DNA for the CDR3: TGTGCCAGCTCACTCGGGACAGGGGGAGGAAACACCATATATTTT.

V and J are TRBV19 and TRBJ1-5; 7 bases map to TRBD1. The CDR3 runs to 15 residues. The germline CDR1 and CDR2 sequences are LNHDA and SQIVND (reference sequence). The J segment lost 6 bases and the V segment lost 7 bases, leaving 12 bases of the junction unmatched. The CDR3 nucleotides read TGTGCCAGTACGGGGTCAGGGGGTCCGGGTCAGCCCCAGCATTTT. Translated, it gives CASTGSGGPGQPQHF. Full variable domain (rest looked up from reference TRBV19 and TRBJ1-5): DGGITQSPKYLFRKEGQNVTLSCEQNLNHDAMYWYRQDPGQGLRLIYYSQIVNDFQKGDIAEGYSVSREKKESFPLTVTSAQKNPTAFYLCASTGSGGPGQPQHFGDGTRLSIL.